Listed here are 27 T cell receptor beta chains from one sample, sequenced in a study of cytomegalovirus exposure and HLA in healthy donors. PCR employed 60 Vbeta and 13 Jbeta primers. Some clones are missing from TCRdb's copy, which holds only in-frame ones; the method was immunoSEQ multiplex PCR. The data contain over 110,000 clones, approximately 79% of them singletons. Input material: PBMCs. The receptors derive from a man younger than 35 in good health and CMV-seronegative.

The genes are TRBV7-8 and TRBJ2-5, with 10 nucleotides matching TRBD1. The J call is uncertain, as TRBJ2-7 better fits the DNA end. From germline, CDR1 is SGHVS and CDR2 FQNEAQ. The CDR3 has 15 residues. The CDR3 is CASSYPGQGTGEQYF. DNA for the CDR3: TGTGCCAGCAGTTATCCGGGACAGGGGACGGGCGAGCAGTACTTC.

This rearrangement joins TRBV5-1 to TRBJ2-7; 9 bases match TRBD1. The CDR3 totals 14 residues. J gave up 4 bases and V 0 bases, and 2 bases lay outside the gene matches. Germline V gives CDR1 SGHRS, CDR2 YFSETQ. CDR3 DNA sequence: TGCGCCAGCAGCTTGGGTGGACAGGGGTACGAGCAGTACTTC. This translates into CASSLGGQGYEQYF.

The chain has TRBV5-1 and TRBJ2-2, with D perhaps matching TRBD1 (6 bases). This CDR3 spans 15 amino acids. Germline CDR1 and CDR2: SGHRS and YFSETQ. The V end lost 4 bases, the J end lost 4 bases, and 14 bases lay between the germline ends. CDR3 DNA: TGCGCCAGCAGCCCCGGGACACAGTTCACCGGGGAGCTGTTTTTT. It encodes CASSPGTQFTGELFF.

V gene TRBV6-6 combines with J gene TRBJ2-1, with 13 positions matching TRBD2. Trimming removed 6 bases from V and 6 bases from J; junction bases left unmatched: 8. CDR1 and CDR2 from the germline V gene are MNHNY and SVGAGI (reference sequence). This CDR3 is built from 16 residues. CDR3 protein: CASRSTSGGAGNEQFF. In nucleotides, the CDR3 is TGTGCCAGCAGATCCACTAGCGGGGGGGCCGGCAATGAGCAGTTCTTC.

This chain connects TRBV5-8 to TRBJ2-3, with D tentatively TRBD1 (5 bases). Between the trimmed V and J ends, which lost 0 bases and 5 bases, there was a span of 16 bases. Germline lookup yields CDR1 SGHTS and CDR2 YDEGEE. CDR3 length equals 16 residues. The CDR3 bases are TGTGCCAGCAGCTTGGCGCTCAGGGTAAACGGAGATACGCAGTATTTT. Translated, it gives CASSLALRVNGDTQYF.

The chain joins TRBV15 to TRBJ2-3; TRBD2 matches at 12 bases. Trimming cost V 5 bases and J 5 bases; bases outside gene matches: 14. Germline loops: CDR1 LNHNV, CDR2 YYDKDF (reference sequence). The CDR3 totals 18 residues. The CDR3 is CATSQSGASGGALDTQYF. Written as DNA, the CDR3 is TGTGCCACCAGCCAGAGCGGGGCTAGCGGGGGGGCGTTAGATACGCAGTATTTT.

This clone showed up just once. This chain joins TRBV7-2 and TRBJ1-4; D remains unclear. This CDR3 is built from 15 residues. CDR1 and CDR2 (germline): SGHTA, FQGNSA. Trimming pared 5 bases from V and 13 bases from J, leaving 23 bases between. The CDR3 bases are TGTGCCAGCAGCCCGCGGGTGGGCGAAAAGGAGATACTGTTTTTT. It translates to CASSPRVGEKEILFF. The whole variable domain, remainder taken from reference TRBV7-2 and TRBJ1-4, is GAGVSQSPSNKVTEKGKDVELRCDPISGHTALYWYRQSLGQGLEFLIYFQGNSAPDKSGLPSDRFSAERTGGSVSTLTIQRTQQEDSAVYLCASSPRVGEKEILFFGSGTQLSVL.

The CDR3 region is CAWSGGLDQPQHF. The DNA of the CDR3 is TGTGCCTGGAGCGGGGGTCTCGATCAGCCCCAGCATTTT. This sequence joins TRBV30 and TRBJ1-5; tentative D call: TRBD1 (5 bases). From germline, CDR1 is GTSNPN and CDR2 SVGIG (reference sequence). This CDR3 is built from 13 residues. The V and J ends lost 3 bases and 5 bases respectively, with 11 bases between them.

The V and J genes are TRBV4-2 and TRBJ1-2; D is perhaps TRBD1 (6 bases). This CDR3 comprises 14 residues. The V end lost 4 bases, the J end lost 1 base, and 10 bases lay between the germline ends. Germline CDR1 LGHNA, CDR2 YNFKEQ. In DNA form, the CDR3 reads TGTGCCAGCAGCCCGACAGGAGATAACTATGGCTACACCTTC. It encodes CASSPTGDNYGYTF.

The rearrangement links TRBV13 to TRBJ2-7, with a weak D call TRBD1 (5 bases). The CDR3 contains 20 residues. The V end was cut by 1 base, the J end by 1 base, with 26 bases between. CDR1 is PRHDT, CDR2 FYEKMQ, per germline (reference sequence). CDR3 loop: CASSLEWVVARDYLSYEQYF. DNA of the CDR3: TGTGCCAGCAGCTTAGAATGGGTGGTTGCCAGGGATTATCTTTCCTACGAGCAGTACTTC. Full variable domain (rest looked up from reference TRBV13 and TRBJ2-7): AAGVIQSPRHLIKEKRETATLKCYPIPRHDTVYWYQQGPGQDPQFLISFYEKMQSDKGSIPDRFSAQQFSDYHSELNMSSLELGDSALYFCASSLEWVVARDYLSYEQYFGPGTRLTVT.

The gene calls are TRBV2 and TRBJ2-7; possible D gene TRBD1, 5 bases. CDR3 size: 15 residues. V dropped 1 base and J dropped 4 bases, with 14 bases sitting between them. Germline V gives CDR1 SNHLY, CDR2 FYNNEI. CDR3 DNA: TGTGCCAGCAGTGAAGAGATGGCAGGGATTTACGAGCAGTACTTC. This translates into CASSEEMAGIYEQYF.

The chain combines TRBV29-1 with TRBJ2-3, with D possibly TRBD2 on 6 matching bases. Trimming pared 1 base from V and 0 bases from J, leaving 17 bases between. CDR3 size: 17 residues. Germline V gives CDR1 SQVTM, CDR2 ANQGSEA. CDR3 sequence reads: CSVEAPTGEYSTDTQYF. The CDR3 DNA is TGCAGCGTTGAAGCTCCTACGGGGGAGTACAGCACAGATACGCAGTATTTT.

This chain uses TRBV27 with TRBJ1-5; D is uncertain. This CDR3 comprises 16 residues. Per the germline V gene, CDR1 is MNHEY and CDR2 is SMNVEV (reference sequence). The V end lost 1 base, the J end lost 0 bases, and 10 bases lay between the germline ends. CDR3 sequence: CASSLWAANSNQPQHF. The CDR3, as DNA: TGTGCCAGCAGTTTATGGGCAGCTAATAGCAATCAGCCCCAGCATTTT.

The genes are TRBV30 and TRBJ1-5; the match to TRBD1 covers 12 bases. The V gene end was trimmed by 5 bases and the J gene end by 2 bases; junction bases not matched to a gene: 4. The CDR3 has 15 amino acids. Per germline, CDR1 GTSNPN and CDR2 SVGIG (reference sequence). The CDR3 here is CAWGDRGHGNQPQHF. The CDR3 nucleotides are TGTGCCTGGGGGGACAGGGGGCATGGCAATCAGCCCCAGCATTTT.

The V and J genes are TRBV18 and TRBJ1-2; D possibly corresponds to TRBD1 (6 bases). Trimming stripped 3 bases from V and 3 bases from J, with 8 bases between. Germline loops: CDR1 KGHSH, CDR2 LQKENI. This CDR3 region has 13 residues. As DNA, the CDR3 is TGTGCCAGCTCACCGGGGGCGGACTATGGCTACACCTTC. It translates to CASSPGADYGYTF. The full variable domain, rest sourced from reference TRBV18 and TRBJ1-2, is NAGVMQNPRHLVRRRGQEARLRCSPMKGHSHVYWYRQLPEEGLKFMVYLQKENIIDESGMPKERFSAEFPKEGPSILRIQQVVRGDSAAYFCASSPGADYGYTFGSGTRLTVV.

V gene TRBV4-1 combines with J gene TRBJ2-7; tentatively, D is TRBD2 (7 bases). Trimming took off 4 bases at V and 4 bases at J, with 17 bases between the two ends. The germline V gene has CDR1 MGHRA and CDR2 YSYEKL. This CDR3 contains 15 residues. CDR3 residues: CASSLGDGGPYEQYF. The CDR3 nucleotides are TGCGCCAGCAGCCTGGGGGACGGGGGGCCTTACGAGCAGTACTTC.

CDR3 DNA sequence: TGTGCCAGCAGCTTAGGGGGGCTCAACTATGGCTACACCTTC. Translated, it gives CASSLGGLNYGYTF. This chain uses TRBV7-2 with TRBJ1-2, with D tentatively TRBD1 (6 bases). Trimming stripped 1 base from V and 2 bases from J, with 8 bases between. The CDR3 length is 14 residues. Germline V CDR1 and CDR2: SGHTA, FQGNSA. The full variable domain, rest sourced from reference TRBV7-2 and TRBJ1-2, is GAGVSQSPSNKVTEKGKDVELRCDPISGHTALYWYRQSLGQGLEFLIYFQGNSAPDKSGLPSDRFSAERTGGSVSTLTIQRTQQEDSAVYLCASSLGGLNYGYTFGSGTRLTVV.

This rearrangement joins TRBV27 to TRBJ2-5; tentatively, D is TRBD1 (5 bases). CDR3 length: 13 amino acids. CDR1 and CDR2 from the germline V gene are MNHEY and SMNVEV (reference sequence). Trimming shortened V by 7 bases and J by 2 bases, and 11 bases separated the two germline ends. The CDR3 region is CASKQAKQETQYF. CDR3 bases: TGTGCCAGCAAACAGGCGAAACAAGAGACCCAGTACTTC.

In this sample, this clone turned up once. The chain recombines TRBV19 with TRBJ2-5; TRBD1 agrees at 9 bases. CDR1 LNHDA and CDR2 SQIVND come from the germline V gene (reference sequence). The CDR3 contains 16 residues. J lost 2 bases, V lost 4 bases, and 8 bases had no gene match. This CDR3 is CASSTRQGVLQETQYF. The CDR3 DNA reads TGTGCCAGTAGTACTAGACAGGGGGTCCTACAAGAGACCCAGTACTTC.

In its sample, this clone was seen once. The chain couples TRBV29-1 to TRBJ1-2; the D gene is possibly TRBD1 (5 bases). In germline, CDR1 is SQVTM, CDR2 ANQGSEA. The V end lost 4 bases, the J end lost 3 bases, and 15 bases lay between the germline ends. This CDR3 spans 14 amino acids. This chain's CDR3 is CSVGGQGFDYGYTF. The DNA of the CDR3 is TGCAGCGTTGGGGGCCAGGGATTCGACTATGGCTACACCTTC.

The chain couples TRBV11-2 to TRBJ1-2; D perhaps matches TRBD1 (6 bases). Germline V gives CDR1 SGHAT, CDR2 FQNNGV. The V and J ends lost 1 base and 5 bases respectively, with 14 bases between them. This CDR3 region has 15 residues. The CDR3 region is CASSLVGRGEYGYTF. CDR3 nucleotide sequence: TGTGCCAGCAGCTTAGTAGGCAGGGGCGAATATGGCTACACCTTC.

The V call is TRBV7-2, the J call TRBJ2-7; D might be TRBD2 (6 bases). Trimming removed 2 bases at V and 1 base at J, with 12 bases between. In germline, CDR1 is SGHTA, CDR2 FQGNSA. The CDR3 has 15 residues. CDR3 sequence: CASSLRREPSYEQYF. Here the CDR3 DNA reads TGTGCCAGCAGCTTAAGGAGGGAGCCATCCTACGAGCAGTACTTC.

V usage is TRBV7-2 and J usage is TRBJ1-6; 7 bases match TRBD1. V shed 2 bases, J shed 7 bases, and the junction held 2 bases outside the gene matches. The CDR3 totals 14 residues. Germline assignment: CDR1 SGHTA and CDR2 FQGNSA. For the CDR3, the DNA is TGTGCCAGCAGCTTAACAGGGGTAAATTCACCCCTCCACTTT. The encoded protein is CASSLTGVNSPLHF.

The rearrangement links TRBV12-5 to TRBJ2-7; D possibly corresponds to TRBD2 (5 bases). The V gene's germline CDR1 is LGHNT and CDR2 FRNRAP. The CDR3 extends over 18 amino acids. V dropped 2 bases and J dropped 12 bases, with 32 bases sitting between them. CDR3 sequence reads: CASGLSRIKWGGSRRAYF. The CDR3 DNA is TGTGCTAGTGGTTTGTCCCGCATCAAATGGGGTGGAAGCCGGCGGGCGTACTTC. The full variable domain, completed using reference TRBV12-5 and TRBJ2-7, is DARVTQTPRHKVTEMGQEVTMRCQPILGHNTVFWYRQTMMQGLELLAYFRNRAPLDDSGMPKDRFSAEMPDATLATLKIQPSEPRDSAVYFCASGLSRIKWGGSRRAYFGPGTRLTVT.

This clone has just a few counts. V and J are TRBV5-1 and TRBJ2-7; D remains ambiguous. CDR1 and CDR2 (germline): SGHRS, YFSETQ. V was pared by 3 bases and J by 3 bases, with 10 bases between. CDR3 size: 13 residues. CDR3 coding DNA: TGCGCCAGCAGCTGGCGGTCCGACTACGAGCAGTACTTC. Translating gives CASSWRSDYEQYF.

The chain links TRBV5-1 to TRBJ2-7, with D possibly being TRBD1 (7 bases). V lost 0 bases and J lost 7, with 11 bases in between. Germline V gene lookup returns CDR1 SGHRS and CDR2 YFSETQ. The CDR3 sequence is 13 residues long. This CDR3 is CASSLAGGREQYF. Written as DNA, the CDR3 is TGCGCCAGCAGCTTGGCAGGGGGGAGGGAGCAGTACTTC.

The chain uses TRBV5-4 and TRBJ1-4, with D possibly matching TRBD1 (6 bases). CDR1 is SGHNT and CDR2 is YYREEE in the germline V gene (reference sequence). V dropped 4 bases and J dropped 3 bases, with 13 bases sitting between them. CDR3 size: 15 residues. CDR3 in DNA: TGTGCCAGCAGCGGCGCAGGGGCAGCTAATGAAAAACTGTTTTTT. Translating gives CASSGAGAANEKLFF.